Below, 6 T cell receptor beta chains from the same sample are listed, as sequenced in a study of blood T cell repertoires in COVID-19. This table comes from immunoSEQ multiplex PCR, and its TCRdb copy is limited to in-frame clones, with some not included. This sample carries roughly 380,000 clones, approximately 90% of them seen once, and the ten largest clones take 1.5% to 1.7%. Sequenced: peripheral blood. The receptors come from a middle-aged woman with COVID-19, enrolled during active disease.

This clone has only one observation. The CDR3 DNA sequence: TGTGCCAGCAGCGTACAGGGTAGCTTCTCTGGGGCCAACGTCCTGACTTTC. It is translated as CASSVQGSFSGANVLTF. The J gene is TRBJ2-6, the V gene TRBV9, with D possibly being TRBD1 (5 bases). V was shortened by 1 base and J by 0 bases, with 11 bases between the two germline ends. CDR3 length: 17 residues. Germline CDR1 reads SGDLS; CDR2 reads YYNGEE.

The J gene is TRBJ2-7, the V gene TRBV7-2; tentatively, D is TRBD1 (5 bases). The CDR3 consists of 14 residues. Germline V CDR1 and CDR2: SGHTA, FQGNSA. V lost 2 bases and J 3 bases, leaving 11 bases between the germline ends. The CDR3 spells CASSLQGTSYEQYF. CDR3 nucleotides: TGTGCCAGCAGCTTACAGGGAACAAGCTACGAGCAGTACTTC. Full variable domain (missing parts from reference TRBV7-2 and TRBJ2-7): GAGVSQSPSNKVTEKGKDVELRCDPISGHTALYWYRQSLGQGLEFLIYFQGNSAPDKSGLPSDRFSAERTGGSVSTLTIQRTQQEDSAVYLCASSLQGTSYEQYFGPGTRLTVT.

J is TRBJ2-2 and V is TRBV30, with D possibly being TRBD1 (5 bases). This CDR3 region has 13 residues. Germline CDR1 is GTSNPN and CDR2 is SVGIG (reference sequence). Here the CDR3 reads CARGRANTGELFF. CDR3 bases: TGTGCTAGGGGCAGGGCGAACACCGGGGAGCTGTTTTTT.

The chain uses TRBV2 and TRBJ1-1; D perhaps matches TRBD1 (6 bases). With 6 bases removed from V and 10 bases from J, the gap between germline ends came to 18 bases. The CDR3 covers 13 residues. The germline CDR1 and CDR2 sequences are SNHLY and FYNNEI. CDR3 sequence reads: CASSGEGGQAAFF. CDR3 nucleotides: TGTGCCAGCAGCGGTGAGGGGGGGCAAGCAGCTTTCTTT.

The CDR3 region has the DNA TGTGCCAGCAGTACAACAGGGGCTTATGGCTACACCTTC. Translation gives CASSTTGAYGYTF. V gene TRBV11-2 combines with J gene TRBJ1-2, with 7 bases aligning to TRBD1. Germline V gives CDR1 SGHAT, CDR2 FQNNGV. Losses at the gene ends were 6 bases for V and 5 bases for J; bases not matched to a gene: 6. The CDR3 length is 13 residues.

The V call is TRBV5-1, the J call TRBJ2-2, with 7 positions matching TRBD1. From germline, CDR1 is SGHRS and CDR2 YFSETQ. The CDR3 has 14 residues. Losses at the gene ends were 4 bases for V and 3 bases for J; bases not matched to a gene: 3. CDR3 sequence (DNA): TGCGCCAGCAGCAGGGGGACAGACACCGGGGAGCTGTTTTTT. This codes for CASSRGTDTGELFF.